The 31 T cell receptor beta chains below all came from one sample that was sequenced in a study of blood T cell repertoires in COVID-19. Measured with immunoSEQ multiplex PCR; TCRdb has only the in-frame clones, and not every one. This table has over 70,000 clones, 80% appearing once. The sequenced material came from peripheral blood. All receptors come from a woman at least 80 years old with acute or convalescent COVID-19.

Here the CDR3 reads CASSIQRGVAGELFF. CDR3 DNA: TGTGCCAGTAGTATTCAAAGGGGCGTCGCCGGGGAGCTGTTTTTT. The V call is TRBV19, the J call TRBJ2-2; maybe TRBD1 (5 bases). In germline, CDR1 is LNHDA, CDR2 SQIVND (reference sequence). The CDR3 runs 15 residues. V gave up 3 bases and J gave up 6 bases, with 14 bases separating them.

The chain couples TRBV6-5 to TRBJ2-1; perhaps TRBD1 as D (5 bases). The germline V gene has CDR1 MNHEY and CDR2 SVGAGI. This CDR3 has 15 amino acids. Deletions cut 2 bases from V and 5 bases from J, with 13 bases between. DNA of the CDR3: TGTGCCAGCAGTTACAAGGGGTATAAGGACAATGAGCAGTTCTTC. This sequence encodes CASSYKGYKDNEQFF.

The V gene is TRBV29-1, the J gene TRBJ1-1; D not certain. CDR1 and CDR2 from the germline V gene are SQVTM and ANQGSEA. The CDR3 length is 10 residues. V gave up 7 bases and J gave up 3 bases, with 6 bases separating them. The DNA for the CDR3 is TGCAGCGCCGGTTACACTGAAGCTTTCTTT. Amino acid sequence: CSAGYTEAFF. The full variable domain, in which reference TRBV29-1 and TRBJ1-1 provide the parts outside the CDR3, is SAVISQKPSRDICQRGTSLTIQCQVDSQVTMMFWYRQQPGQSLTLIATANQGSEATYESGFVIDKFPISRPNLTFSTLTVSNMSPEDSSIYLCSAGYTEAFFGQGTRLTVV.

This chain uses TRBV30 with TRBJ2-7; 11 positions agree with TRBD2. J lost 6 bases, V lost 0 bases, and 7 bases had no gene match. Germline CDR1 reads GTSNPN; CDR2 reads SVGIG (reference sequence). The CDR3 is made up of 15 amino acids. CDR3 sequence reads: CAWSVLTSGRSEQYF. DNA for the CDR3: TGTGCCTGGAGTGTACTCACTAGCGGGAGAAGCGAGCAGTACTTC.

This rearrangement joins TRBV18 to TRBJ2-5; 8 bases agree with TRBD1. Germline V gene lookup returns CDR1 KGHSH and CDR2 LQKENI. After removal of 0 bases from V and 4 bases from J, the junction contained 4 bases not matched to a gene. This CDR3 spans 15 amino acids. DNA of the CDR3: TGTGCCAGCTCACCACCTACAGGGGGTCTAGAGACCCAGTACTTC. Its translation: CASSPPTGGLETQYF.

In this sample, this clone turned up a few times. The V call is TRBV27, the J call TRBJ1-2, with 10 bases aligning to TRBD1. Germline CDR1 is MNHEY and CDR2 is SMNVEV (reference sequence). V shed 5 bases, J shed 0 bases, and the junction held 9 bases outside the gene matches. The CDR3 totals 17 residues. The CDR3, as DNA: TGTGCCAGCAGTCCTCGACAGGGGGCTTCCGCTAACTATGGCTACACCTTC. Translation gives CASSPRQGASANYGYTF.

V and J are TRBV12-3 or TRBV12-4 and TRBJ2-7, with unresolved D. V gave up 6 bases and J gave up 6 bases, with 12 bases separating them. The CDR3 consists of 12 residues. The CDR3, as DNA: TGTGCCAGCAGCCCCAGAAGGAGCGAGCAGTACTTC. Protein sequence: CASSPRRSEQYF.

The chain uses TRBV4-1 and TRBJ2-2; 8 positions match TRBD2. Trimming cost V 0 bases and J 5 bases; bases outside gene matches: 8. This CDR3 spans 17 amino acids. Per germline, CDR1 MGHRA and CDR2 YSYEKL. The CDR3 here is CASSQDLGRGKTGELFF. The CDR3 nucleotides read TGCGCCAGCAGCCAAGATCTCGGGAGGGGAAAAACCGGGGAGCTGTTTTTT.

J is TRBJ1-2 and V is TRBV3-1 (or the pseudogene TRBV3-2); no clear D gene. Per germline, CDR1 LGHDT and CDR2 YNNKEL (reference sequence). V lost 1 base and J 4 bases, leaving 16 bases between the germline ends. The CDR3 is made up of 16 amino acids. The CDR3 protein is CASSQAPGNGPYGYTF. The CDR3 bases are TGTGCCAGCAGCCAAGCCCCCGGGAATGGGCCCTATGGCTACACCTTC.

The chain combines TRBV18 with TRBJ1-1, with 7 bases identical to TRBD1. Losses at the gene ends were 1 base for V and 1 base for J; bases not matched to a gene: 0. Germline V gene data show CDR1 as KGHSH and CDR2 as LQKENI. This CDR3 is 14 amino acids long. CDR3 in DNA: TGTGCCAGCTCACCACAGGGGGCGAACACTGAAGCTTTCTTT. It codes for CASSPQGANTEAFF.

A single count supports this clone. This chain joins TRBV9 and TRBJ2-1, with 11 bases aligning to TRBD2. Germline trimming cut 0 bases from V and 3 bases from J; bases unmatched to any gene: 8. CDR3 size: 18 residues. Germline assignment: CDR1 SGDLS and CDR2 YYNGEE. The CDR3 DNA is TGTGCCAGCAGCGTAGCGGCTAGCGGGAGGTCCGGCTACAATGAGCAGTTCTTC. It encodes CASSVAASGRSGYNEQFF.

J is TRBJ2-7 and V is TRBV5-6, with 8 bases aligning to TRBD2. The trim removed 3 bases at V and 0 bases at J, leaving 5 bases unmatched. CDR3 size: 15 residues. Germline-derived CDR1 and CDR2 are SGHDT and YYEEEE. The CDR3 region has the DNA TGTGCCAGCAGCTCCCCACTAGCGGACTCCTACGAGCAGTACTTC. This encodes CASSSPLADSYEQYF.

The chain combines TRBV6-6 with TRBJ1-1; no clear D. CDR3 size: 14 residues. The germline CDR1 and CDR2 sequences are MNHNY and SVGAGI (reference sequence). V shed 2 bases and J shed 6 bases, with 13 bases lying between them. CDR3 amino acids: CASSYRGSWAEAFF. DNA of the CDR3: TGTGCCAGCAGTTACCGGGGAAGTTGGGCTGAAGCTTTCTTT.

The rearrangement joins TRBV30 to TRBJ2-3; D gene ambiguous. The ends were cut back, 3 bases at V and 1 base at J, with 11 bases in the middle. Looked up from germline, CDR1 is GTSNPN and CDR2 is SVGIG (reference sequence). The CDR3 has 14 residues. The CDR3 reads CAWRLSSRTDTQYF. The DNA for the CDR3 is TGTGCCTGGAGACTTTCGAGTCGCACAGATACGCAGTATTTT.

The CDR3 DNA sequence: TGTGCCAGTAGTGCGGGACAGGGAAAAGGATACGAGCAGTACTTC. This encodes CASSAGQGKGYEQYF. The V gene is TRBV19, the J gene TRBJ2-7; 9 nucleotides match TRBD1. Germline trimming cut 5 bases from V and 4 bases from J; bases unmatched to any gene: 9. This CDR3 spans 15 amino acids. CDR1 is LNHDA, CDR2 SQIVND, per germline (reference sequence).

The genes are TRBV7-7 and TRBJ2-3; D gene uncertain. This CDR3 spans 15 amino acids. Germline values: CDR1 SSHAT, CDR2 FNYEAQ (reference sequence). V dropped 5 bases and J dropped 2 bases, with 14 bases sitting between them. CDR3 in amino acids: CASSRGPTTTDTQYF. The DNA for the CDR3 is TGTGCCAGCAGCCGTGGGCCGACAACCACAGATACGCAGTATTTT.

In DNA, the CDR3 is TGTGCCAGCAGTTCAGGCGACAGTTCCTACAATGAGCAGTTCTTC. Translated: CASSSGDSSYNEQFF. V is TRBV6-2 or TRBV6-3 and J is TRBJ2-1; D is possibly TRBD1 (5 bases). Germline V lookup: CDR1 MNHEY, CDR2 SVGEGT. V lost 4 bases to trimming and J lost 1 base, with 11 bases between them. This CDR3 region has 15 residues.

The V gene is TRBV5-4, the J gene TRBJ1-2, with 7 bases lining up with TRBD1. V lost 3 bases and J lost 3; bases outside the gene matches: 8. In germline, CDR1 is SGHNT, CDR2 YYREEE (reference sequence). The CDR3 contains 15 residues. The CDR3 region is CASSYPTGIDYGYTF. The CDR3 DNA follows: TGTGCCAGCAGCTACCCGACAGGGATTGACTATGGCTACACCTTC.

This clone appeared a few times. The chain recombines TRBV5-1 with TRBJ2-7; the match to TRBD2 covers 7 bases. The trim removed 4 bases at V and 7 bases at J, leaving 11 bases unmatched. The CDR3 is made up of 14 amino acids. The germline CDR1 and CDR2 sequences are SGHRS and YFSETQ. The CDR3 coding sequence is TGCGCCAGCAGCCAGGGCGGGAGTAGGAGGGAGCAGTACTTC. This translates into CASSQGGSRREQYF.

The CDR3 sequence is CASSLDPAAPTQYF. In nucleotides, the CDR3 is TGTGCCAGCAGCTTAGACCCAGCGGCCCCAACCCAGTACTTC. V usage is TRBV7-9 and J usage is TRBJ2-5, with TRBD2 as a possible D gene (5 bases). Germline-derived CDR1 and CDR2 are SEHNR and FQNEAQ (reference sequence). Between the trimmed V and J ends, which lost 1 base and 8 bases, there was a span of 14 bases. This CDR3 has 14 amino acids.

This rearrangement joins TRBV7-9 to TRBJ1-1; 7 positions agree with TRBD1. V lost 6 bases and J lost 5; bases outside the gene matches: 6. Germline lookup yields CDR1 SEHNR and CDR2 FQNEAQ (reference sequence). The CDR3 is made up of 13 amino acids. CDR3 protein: CASREGAATEAFF. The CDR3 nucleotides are TGTGCCAGCAGGGAGGGGGCTGCGACTGAAGCTTTCTTT.

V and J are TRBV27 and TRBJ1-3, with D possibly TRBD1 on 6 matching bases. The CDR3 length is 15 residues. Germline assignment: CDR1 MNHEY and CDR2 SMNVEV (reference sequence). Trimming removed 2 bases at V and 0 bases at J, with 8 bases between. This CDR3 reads CASSLRGASGNTIYF. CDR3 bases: TGTGCCAGCAGTTTACGGGGGGCCTCTGGAAACACCATATATTTT.

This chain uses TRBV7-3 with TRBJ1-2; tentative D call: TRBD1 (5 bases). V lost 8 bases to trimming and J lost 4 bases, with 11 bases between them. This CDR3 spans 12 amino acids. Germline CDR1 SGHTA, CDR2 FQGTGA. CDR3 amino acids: CASCPGLYGYTF. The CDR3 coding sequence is TGTGCCAGCTGCCCGGGACTCTATGGCTACACCTTC.

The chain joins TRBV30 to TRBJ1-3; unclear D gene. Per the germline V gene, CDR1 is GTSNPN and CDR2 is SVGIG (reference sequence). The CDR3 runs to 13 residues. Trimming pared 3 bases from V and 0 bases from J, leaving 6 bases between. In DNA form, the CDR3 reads TGTGCCTGGAGCCGGGTCTCTGGAAACACCATATATTTT. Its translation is CAWSRVSGNTIYF.

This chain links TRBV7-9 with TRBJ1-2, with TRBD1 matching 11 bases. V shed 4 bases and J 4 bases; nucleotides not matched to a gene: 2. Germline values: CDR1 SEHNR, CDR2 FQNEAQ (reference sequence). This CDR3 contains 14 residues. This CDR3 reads CASSWTGGLYGYTF. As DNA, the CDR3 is TGTGCCAGCAGCTGGACAGGGGGCCTCTATGGCTACACCTTC.

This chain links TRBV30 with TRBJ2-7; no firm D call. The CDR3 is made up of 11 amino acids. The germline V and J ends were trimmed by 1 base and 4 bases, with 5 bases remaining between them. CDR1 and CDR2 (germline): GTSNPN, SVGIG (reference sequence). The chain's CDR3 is CAWSALYEQYF. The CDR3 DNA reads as TGTGCCTGGAGTGCCCTTTACGAGCAGTACTTC.

The CDR3 DNA reads as TGTGCCAGCAGTTGGGACTACCCCCGGCCCTACGAGCAGTACTTC. It yields the protein CASSWDYPRPYEQYF. The chain links TRBV5-5 to TRBJ2-7; TRBD2 matches at 7 bases. V dropped 5 bases and J dropped 2; count of bases not matched to a gene: 10. Germline assignment: CDR1 SGHKS and CDR2 YYEKEE (reference sequence). The CDR3 runs 15 residues.

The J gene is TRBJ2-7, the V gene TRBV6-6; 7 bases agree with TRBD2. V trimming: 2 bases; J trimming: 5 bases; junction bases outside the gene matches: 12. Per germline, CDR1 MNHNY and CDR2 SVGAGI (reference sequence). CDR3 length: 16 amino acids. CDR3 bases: TGTGCCAGCAGTTACCCAATATCGGGCGGGGGTGACGAGCAGTACTTC. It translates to CASSYPISGGGDEQYF.

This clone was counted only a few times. The CDR3 region is CASSVANQGRDYQPQHF. In nucleotides, the CDR3 is TGTGCCAGCAGCGTAGCCAACCAGGGCAGGGATTATCAGCCCCAGCATTTT. The chain links TRBV9 to TRBJ1-5; D might be TRBD1 (5 bases). Germline values: CDR1 SGDLS, CDR2 YYNGEE. The CDR3 extends over 17 amino acids. Trimming stripped 0 bases from V and 5 bases from J, with 18 bases between.

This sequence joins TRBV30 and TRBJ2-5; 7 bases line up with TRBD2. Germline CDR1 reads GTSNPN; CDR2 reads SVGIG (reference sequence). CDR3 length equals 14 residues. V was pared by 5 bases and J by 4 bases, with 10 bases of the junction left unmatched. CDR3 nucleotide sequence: TGTGCCTGGGTGGGGGGGAGGTTGGGAGAGACCCAGTACTTC. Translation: CAWVGGRLGETQYF. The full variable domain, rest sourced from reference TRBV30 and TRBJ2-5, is SQTIHQWPATLVQPVGSPLSLECTVEGTSNPNLYWYRQAAGRGLQLLFYSVGIGQISSEVPQNLSASRPQDRQFILSSKKLLLSDSGFYLCAWVGGRLGETQYFGPGTRLLVL.

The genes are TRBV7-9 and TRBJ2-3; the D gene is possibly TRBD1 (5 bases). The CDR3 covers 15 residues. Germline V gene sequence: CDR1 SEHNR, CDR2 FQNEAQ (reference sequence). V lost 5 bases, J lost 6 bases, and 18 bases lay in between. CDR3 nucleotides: TGTGCCAGCAGCCTTAGGACACTTTCAGGCGATACGCAGTATTTT. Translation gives CASSLRTLSGDTQYF. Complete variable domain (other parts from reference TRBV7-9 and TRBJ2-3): DTGVSQNPRHKITKRGQNVTFRCDPISEHNRLYWYRQTLGQGPEFLTYFQNEAQLEKSRLLSDRFSAERPKGSFSTLEIQRTEQGDSAMYLCASSLRTLSGDTQYFGPGTRLTVL.